This TCR beta chain emerged from a study of cytomegalovirus exposure and HLA in healthy donors (dated by TCRdb to about 2017). Regarding the complete study: An earlier analysis of about 560 of the donors reported approximately 260 Gb of sequence data and 95 million to 140 million unique TCR beta sequences obtained from approximately 180 million T cells. Approximately 310 gigabases of sequencing data and around 87 million unique TCR sequences were included in an early release covering roughly 600 HLA-typed donors. Among the roughly 400 genotyped donors, around 79% belonged to the genetic ancestry cluster associated with self-reported Caucasian donors. The study was designed to test whether signatures of past pathogen exposure could be identified by cataloging public T cell receptors. Using immunosequencing, the study profiled T cell repertoires from 666 subjects and related those repertoires to cytomegalovirus serostatus. Along with the roughly 610-subject first cohort, a separate validation cohort of 120 different subjects was used. To predict cytomegalovirus infection status, the study brought together high-throughput TCR immunosequencing, statistical association of individual TCRs with disease status, and machine learning. To study patterns of TCR occurrence, a later analysis re-analyzed previously published TCR beta repertoires from several hundred donors and added high-resolution HLA genotyping. Rather than using new phenotypic data, the later analysis identified candidate immune exposures from TCR beta sequences and from how often those sequences occurred across donors. To decide whether each TCR beta V gene segment behaved as functional or pseudogenic, an earlier analysis of 587 of the donors relied on high-throughput TCR beta sequencing. Donor age, sex, ethnicity and CMV serostatus were compiled together with the repertoire data. In a later genetic analysis, genome-wide SNP genotypes for about 60% of the 666 donors were used, and that subset was treated as a discovery cohort. Every repertoire in the discovery cohort had been generated on one and the same sequencing platform. HLA typing covered class I and class II loci at four-digit resolution. The number of donors typed differed by locus, with about 629-640 for A, B, C, DRB1 and DQB1, approximately 500 for DQA1, 600 to 610 for DPA1, and under 490 for DPB1. Roughly 5 DR-DQ haplotypes were handled as single units for association and clustering, since linkage in the cohort was strong. Among a few hundred genotyped donors of the cohort, an average of about 240,000 unique TCR beta nucleotide sequences were sequenced per donor, roughly a sixth of them non-productive. What the research found in general, with its limitations: The study gave a list of 150 to 200 TCR beta chains associated with cytomegalovirus. While some public TCRs were present in many individuals, most TCR sequences turned up only very rarely across donors. At a false discovery rate of 0.05, a later analysis linked around 15,000 TCR beta sequences to specific HLA alleles. A later genetic analysis associated a missense DCLRE1C variant with V-gene and J-gene trimming of TCR beta chains, and an independent cohort replicated the association. In a later analysis, most CMV-associated TCR beta chains were found to appear HLA-restricted, with HLA associations seemingly driven largely by CMV exposure. Because counts were too low, more than 15 rarely observed V segments, including chromosome 9 orphons, were left out of the earlier analysis of a few hundred of the donors. A later analysis reported that several top co-occurrence clusters appeared linked to parvovirus B19, influenza, CMV and Epstein-Barr virus. A later genetic analysis reported fewer N-insertions in productive TCRs among donors in an Asian-associated ancestry cluster than the approximately 670-donor mean. Sequencing depth was assumed to be roughly uniform across donors in the presence/absence analyses, though that assumption may not hold. In a later analysis, HLA-associated TCR beta chains showed more clonal expansion and lower generation probabilities than non-associated chains that were equally common. A cluster of highly shared sequence variants was judged likely to be a technical artifact of the sequencing pipeline. Assigning TCR associations to individual alleles was difficult when HLA alleles, especially DR and DQ, strongly co-occurred. Immune exposure information for the cohort was limited to CMV serostatus. A further reported finding was that TCR beta sequences accurately predicted the HLA-A and HLA-B alleles for most subjects in the first cohort. The 87-base-pair reads could not distinguish some IMGT-functional V segments, including TRBV6-2 and TRBV6-3, so those segments were excluded. In a later analysis, TCR association rates were found to vary across HLA loci, with the most associated TCRs seen for DRB1 alleles and the fewest for HLA-C alleles. In this cohort, only TCR beta chains were sequenced, and detectable features were limited by the absence of alpha or paired-chain data. Broadly in line with IMGT annotations, most TCR beta V segments showed up in productive rearrangements about 87% or about 30% of the time in an earlier analysis of some 590 of the donors. Because HLA typing was unavailable for some donors at each locus, only the typed subset was used in association tests. According to the authors, the approach could potentially be generalized to other disease states and immunological phenotypes. Correlated functional status among segregating V segments might be attributable to linkage disequilibrium, but an unknown experimental factor could not be ruled out. A few of the identified cytomegalovirus-associated TCR beta chains were confirmed in vitro to be specific for cytomegalovirus antigens. Cytomegalovirus status was reported to be diagnosed by the classifier with high specificity and sensitivity in both the original and validation cohorts.

The cohort was made up of under 800 healthy bone marrow donors. At the time of sampling, every cohort member was nominally healthy, though immune exposures that went unrecorded were likely present. The donor tested CMV seronegative and was one of the 352 seronegative cohort members. Every donor gave a peripheral blood sample, and the peripheral blood mononuclear cells from that sample were used for TCR beta sequencing. Genomic DNA extraction from the blood cell samples was performed with the Qiagen DNeasy Blood Extraction Kit. V has 10 bases trimmed and J has 5 bases trimmed; junction bases matching no gene number 7. The CDR3, from cysteine to phenylalanine, totals 14 residues. Left in the record is the CDR3 DNA by itself, 42 bases read in frame from the first base. Looking up the germline V gene (reference sequence) yields CDR1 WNHNN and CDR2 SYGVQD. With regard to this clone: No cognate antigen has been identified for it. It has no much larger one-base neighbor in the sample; base qualities were not kept.

The library was produced with the immunoSEQ multiplex PCR assay. A mixture of 60 forward primers for TCR Vbeta segments and 13 reverse primers for TCR Jbeta segments was used in the multiplex PCR. A multiplex PCR assay on genomic DNA amplified the CDR3 region of rearranged TCR beta genes. The amplified TCR beta libraries were sequenced on the Illumina HiSeq System as 87-base-pair reads. On the study's bioinformatics: A later analysis counted approximately 76 million unique TCR beta chains across the 550 to 750 repertoires, and roughly 10 million of these chains were shared by at least two donors. Raw reads were error-corrected and collapsed into unique sequences by a nearest-neighbor algorithm in which closely related sequences were merged to remove PCR and sequencing errors. To assign V, D and J gene segments, CDR3 sequences were aligned to IMGT reference sequences. For a sequence to be retained, at least a six-nucleotide match to both a V gene segment and a J gene segment was required. Rearrangements were classified as productive when the CDR3 lacked stop codons and remained in frame with V and J, and all other rearrangements were classified as non-productive. CDR3 was defined according to IMGT convention as the region running from the second conserved V-encoded cysteine to the conserved J-encoded phenylalanine. Sequences without an unambiguous match to a single V gene segment were excluded from the earlier analysis of 450 to 650 of the donors. In an earlier analysis of approximately 590 of the donors, V segments were called functional above 56.7% productive rearrangements and were called segregating when the between-donor standard deviation exceeded 5%. A statistical classification framework was developed to diagnose cytomegalovirus status using the catalog of TCR beta chain sequences. In a later analysis, TCR nucleotide sequences were compared against IMGT/GENE-DB human TR gene sequences so that V and J genes could be assigned. In a later analysis, CDR3 sequences and most-parsimonious VDJ recombination scenarios were assigned using the TCRdist pipeline. In a later analysis, each TCR beta chain was defined by its CDR3 amino acid sequence together with its V-gene family, and reads lacking a unique V-gene family were excluded. A later analysis removed 592 highly shared, low-generation-probability nucleotide sequences to deal with suspected cross-contamination and a sequencing artifact. In a later analysis, a clonal expansion index was calculated for each public chain from normalized within-repertoire ranks of inferred template counts. In a later analysis, generation probabilities were computed with a VDJ recombination model fitted to out-of-frame rearrangements, and the resulting probabilities were checked against IGoR. In a later analysis, hypergeometric tests were used to score TCR-TCR, TCR-HLA and TCR-CMV co-occurrence, with a repertoire-size bias correction applied to TCR pairs. A later analysis estimated false discovery rates by permuting HLA or CMV assignments 20 times. In a later analysis, co-occurring TCRs were grouped using DBSCAN, and TCRdist sequence similarity was added for clustering within HLA-allele-positive subsets. Repertoires with fewer than 30,000 or more than 120,000 public chains, plus five repertoires with anomalous nucleotide sharing, were excluded from co-occurrence clustering. TCRdb obtained this table from immuneACCESS and retained in-frame rearrangements with V and J assigned. These tables miss some clones; where compared with another copy, unresolved V genes account for less than half of the shortfall, and the remainder is unexplained. Clone size and the V and J calls come from that table; the DNA yielded D and trimming. The sample includes around 130,000 clones, with approximately 91% observed a single time. The ten largest account for roughly 0.53% of the sample.

The rearranged segments are TRBV10-1 and TRBJ2-5; 13 central nucleotides agree with TRBD2. Sequences were obtained from PBMCs. The origin of this receptor is a woman in her 40s in good health and CMV-seronegative. The CDR3 reads CANGTSGRAETQYF. The sequence in DNA is TGCGCCAATGGTACTAGCGGGAGGGCTGAGACCCAGTACTTC.